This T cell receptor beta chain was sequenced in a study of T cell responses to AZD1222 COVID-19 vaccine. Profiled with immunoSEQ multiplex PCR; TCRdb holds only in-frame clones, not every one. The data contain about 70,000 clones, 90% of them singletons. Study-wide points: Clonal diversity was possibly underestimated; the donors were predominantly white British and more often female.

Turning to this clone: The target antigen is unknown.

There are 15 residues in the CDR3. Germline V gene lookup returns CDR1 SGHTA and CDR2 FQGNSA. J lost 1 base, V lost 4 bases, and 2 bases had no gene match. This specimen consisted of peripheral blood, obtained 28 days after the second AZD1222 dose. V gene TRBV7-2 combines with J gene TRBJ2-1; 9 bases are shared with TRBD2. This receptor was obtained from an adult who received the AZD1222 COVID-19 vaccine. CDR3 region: CASSSTSGSYNEQFF. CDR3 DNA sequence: TGTGCCAGCAGCTCGACTAGCGGTTCCTACAATGAGCAGTTCTTC.